This T cell receptor (beta chain) emerged from a study of blood T cell repertoires in COVID-19. Across the study: PBMCs, B-cell-depleted T cells, or T cells provided the cDNA or gDNA that made up the material.

From germline, CDR1 is MGHDK and CDR2 SYGVNS. There are 13 residues in the CDR3. Deletions cut 10 bases from V and 3 bases from J, with 10 bases between. Authors' processing steps: Amplification of reference gene primers provided the estimated nucleated cell counts. Method: immunoSEQ multiplex PCR; TCRdb's copy keeps in-frame clones and lacks some. V and J calls and clone size are those listed in that table; D and trimming were worked out from the DNA. The sample includes roughly 150,000 clones, around four fifths of them seen just once. During active infection, Seattle patients enrolled and were then monitored through disease.

J is TRBJ1-6 and V is TRBV25-1; possible D gene TRBD1, 5 bases. The TCR comes from a woman of 80 years or more with COVID-19, enrolled during active disease. Sequencing was performed on peripheral blood. The CDR3 nucleotides read TGTGCCACCAGGGTGAGCTATAATTCACCCCTCCACTTT. Its protein product is CATRVSYNSPLHF.